The entry below gives a single T cell receptor (beta chain) sequence along with its context. The entry originates in a study of blood T cell repertoires in COVID-19. Across the study: Acute-phase and convalescent COVID-19 samples originated in the United States, Italy and Spain. The analysed material was cDNA or gDNA that came from T cells, B-cell-depleted T cells, or PBMCs.

In the source study's methods: Amplification from reference gene primers served as the basis for estimated nucleated cell counts. Generated by immunoSEQ multiplex PCR, the TCRdb table keeps only in-frame clones and is missing some. V, J and clone size are those of that table, while D and trimming were read from the DNA. The sample holds roughly 80,000 clones; about 83% are singletons and the top ten take approximately 15%. CDR3 length: 14 amino acids. The sequencing input was peripheral blood. The chain is built from TRBV21-1 and TRBJ2-7; the table calls TRBD2, which could not be checked here. TRBV21-1 has pseudogene status. This receptor was obtained from a woman aged 55-69 years with acute or convalescent COVID-19. In DNA form, the CDR3 reads TGTGCCAGCAGTCATACTAGCGAGGGGAACGAGCAGTACTTC. It yields the protein CASSHTSEGNEQYF.